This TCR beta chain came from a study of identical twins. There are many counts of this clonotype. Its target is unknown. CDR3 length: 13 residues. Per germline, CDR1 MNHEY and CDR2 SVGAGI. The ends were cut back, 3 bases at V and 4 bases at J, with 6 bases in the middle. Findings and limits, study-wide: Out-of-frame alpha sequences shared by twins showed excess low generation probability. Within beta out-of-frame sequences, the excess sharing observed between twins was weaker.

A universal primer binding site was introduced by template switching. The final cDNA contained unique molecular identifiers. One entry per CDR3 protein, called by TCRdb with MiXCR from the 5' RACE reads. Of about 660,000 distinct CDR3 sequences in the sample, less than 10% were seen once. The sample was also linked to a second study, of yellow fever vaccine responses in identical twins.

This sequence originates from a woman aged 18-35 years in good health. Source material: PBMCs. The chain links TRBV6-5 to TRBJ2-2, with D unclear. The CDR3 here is CASSYVLTGELFF. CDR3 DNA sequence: TGTGCCAGCAGTTATGTCCTCACCGGGGAGCTGTTTTTT.